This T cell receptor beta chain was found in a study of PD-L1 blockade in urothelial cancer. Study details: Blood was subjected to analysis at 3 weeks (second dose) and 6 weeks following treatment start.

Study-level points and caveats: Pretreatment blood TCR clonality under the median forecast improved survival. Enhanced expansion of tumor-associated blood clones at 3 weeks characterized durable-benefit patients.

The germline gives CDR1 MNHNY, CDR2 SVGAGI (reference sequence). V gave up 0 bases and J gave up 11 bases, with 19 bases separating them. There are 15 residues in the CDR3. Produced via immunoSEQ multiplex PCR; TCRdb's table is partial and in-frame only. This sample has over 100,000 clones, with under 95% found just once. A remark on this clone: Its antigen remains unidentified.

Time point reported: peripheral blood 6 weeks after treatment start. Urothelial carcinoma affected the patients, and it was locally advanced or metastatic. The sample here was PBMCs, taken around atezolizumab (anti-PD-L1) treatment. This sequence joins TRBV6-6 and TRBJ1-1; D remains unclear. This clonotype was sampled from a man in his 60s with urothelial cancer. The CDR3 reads CASSYSHDTMLAAFF. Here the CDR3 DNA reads TGTGCCAGCAGTTACTCCCATGACACAATGCTGGCGGCTTTCTTT.